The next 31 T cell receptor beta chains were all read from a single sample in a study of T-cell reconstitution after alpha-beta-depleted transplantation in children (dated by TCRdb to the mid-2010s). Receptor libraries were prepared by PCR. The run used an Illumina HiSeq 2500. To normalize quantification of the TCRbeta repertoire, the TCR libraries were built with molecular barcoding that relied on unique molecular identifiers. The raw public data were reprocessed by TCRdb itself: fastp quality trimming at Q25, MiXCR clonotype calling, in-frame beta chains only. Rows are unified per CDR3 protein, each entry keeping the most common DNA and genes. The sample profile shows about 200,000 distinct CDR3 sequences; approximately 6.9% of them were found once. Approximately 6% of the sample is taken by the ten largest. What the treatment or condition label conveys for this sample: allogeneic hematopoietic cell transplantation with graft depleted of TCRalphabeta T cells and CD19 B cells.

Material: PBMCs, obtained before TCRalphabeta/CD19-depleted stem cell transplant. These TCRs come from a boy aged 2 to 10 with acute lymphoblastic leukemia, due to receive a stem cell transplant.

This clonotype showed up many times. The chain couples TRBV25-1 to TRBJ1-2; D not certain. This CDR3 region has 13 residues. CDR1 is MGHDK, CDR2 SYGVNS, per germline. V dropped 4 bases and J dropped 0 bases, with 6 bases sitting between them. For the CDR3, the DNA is TGTGCCAGCAGTGGAATTACTAACTATGGCTACACCTTC. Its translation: CASSGITNYGYTF.

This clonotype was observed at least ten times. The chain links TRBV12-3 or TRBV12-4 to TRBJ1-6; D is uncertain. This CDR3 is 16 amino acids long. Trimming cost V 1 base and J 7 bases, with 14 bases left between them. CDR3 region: CASSLGQALLNSPLHF. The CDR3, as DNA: TGTGCCAGCAGTTTAGGGCAGGCCCTTTTAAATTCACCCCTCCACTTT.

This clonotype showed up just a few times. CDR3 sequence reads: CASSYSTGGTSYNSPLHF. The CDR3 DNA reads as TGTGCCAGCAGTTACTCGACAGGGGGTACCTCCTATAATTCACCCCTCCACTTT. This rearrangement joins TRBV6-5 to TRBJ1-6; 9 bases are a match to TRBD1. V gave up 0 bases and J gave up 0 bases; unmatched junction bases: 3. This CDR3 has 18 residues. Germline V gene sequence: CDR1 MNHEY, CDR2 SVGAGI.

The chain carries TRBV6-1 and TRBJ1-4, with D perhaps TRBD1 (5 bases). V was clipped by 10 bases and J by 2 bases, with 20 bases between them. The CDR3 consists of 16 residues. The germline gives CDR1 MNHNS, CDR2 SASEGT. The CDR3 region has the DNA TGTGCCACCCACTCCGAGGGGCGGACCACTAATGAAAAACTGTTTTTT. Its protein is CATHSEGRTTNEKLFF.

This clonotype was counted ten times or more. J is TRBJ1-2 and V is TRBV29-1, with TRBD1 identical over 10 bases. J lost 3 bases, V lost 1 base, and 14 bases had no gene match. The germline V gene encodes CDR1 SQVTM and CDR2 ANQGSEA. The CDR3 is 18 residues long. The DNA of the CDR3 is TGCAGCGTTGAAGGGGTCCCGGGACAGGGGATCGGTGACTATGGCTACACCTTC. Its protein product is CSVEGVPGQGIGDYGYTF.

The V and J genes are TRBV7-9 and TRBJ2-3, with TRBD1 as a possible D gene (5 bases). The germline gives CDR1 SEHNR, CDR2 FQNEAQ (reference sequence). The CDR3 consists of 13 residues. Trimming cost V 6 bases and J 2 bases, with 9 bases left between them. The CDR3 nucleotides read TGTGCCAGCAGGGGCAGGGTCACAGATACGCAGTATTTT. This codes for CASRGRVTDTQYF.

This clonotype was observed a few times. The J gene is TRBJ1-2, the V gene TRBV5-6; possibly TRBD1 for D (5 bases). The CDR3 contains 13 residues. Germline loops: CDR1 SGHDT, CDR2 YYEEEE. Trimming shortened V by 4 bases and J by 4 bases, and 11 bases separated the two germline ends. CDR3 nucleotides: TGTGCCAGCAGCCTGGGACGGACCTATGGCTACACCTTC. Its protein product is CASSLGRTYGYTF.

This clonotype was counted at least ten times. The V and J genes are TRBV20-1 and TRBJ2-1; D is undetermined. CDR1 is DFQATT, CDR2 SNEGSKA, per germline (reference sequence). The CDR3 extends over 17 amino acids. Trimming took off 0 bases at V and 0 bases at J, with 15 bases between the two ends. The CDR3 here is CSARDPQQYNSYNEQFF. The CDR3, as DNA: TGCAGTGCTAGAGATCCTCAGCAATACAACTCCTACAATGAGCAGTTCTTC.

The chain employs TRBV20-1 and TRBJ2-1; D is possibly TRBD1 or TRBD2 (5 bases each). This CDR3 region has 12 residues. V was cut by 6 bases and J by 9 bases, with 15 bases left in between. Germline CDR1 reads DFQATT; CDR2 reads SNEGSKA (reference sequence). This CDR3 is CSAPRGGGEQFF. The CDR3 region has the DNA TGCAGTGCCCCACGGGGTGGGGGTGAGCAGTTCTTC.

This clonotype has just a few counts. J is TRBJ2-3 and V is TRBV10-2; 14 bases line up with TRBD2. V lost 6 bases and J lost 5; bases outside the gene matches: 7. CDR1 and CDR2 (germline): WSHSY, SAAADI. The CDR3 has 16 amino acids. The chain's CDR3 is CASSRGGLAGEDTQYF. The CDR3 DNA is TGCGCCAGCAGCAGGGGGGGACTAGCGGGGGAAGATACGCAGTATTTT.

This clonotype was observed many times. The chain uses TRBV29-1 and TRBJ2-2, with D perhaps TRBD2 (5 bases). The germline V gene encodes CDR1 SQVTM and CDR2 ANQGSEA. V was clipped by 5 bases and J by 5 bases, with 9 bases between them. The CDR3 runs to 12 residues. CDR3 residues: CSVLTGTGELFF. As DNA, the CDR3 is TGCAGCGTTTTAACGGGGACCGGGGAGCTGTTTTTT.

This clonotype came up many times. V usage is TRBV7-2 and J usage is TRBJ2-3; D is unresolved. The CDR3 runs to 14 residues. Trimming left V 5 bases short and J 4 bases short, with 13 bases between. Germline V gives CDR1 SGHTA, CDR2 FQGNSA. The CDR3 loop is CASSPRSLADTQYF. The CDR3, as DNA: TGTGCCAGCAGCCCCCGGTCTTTGGCAGATACGCAGTATTTT.

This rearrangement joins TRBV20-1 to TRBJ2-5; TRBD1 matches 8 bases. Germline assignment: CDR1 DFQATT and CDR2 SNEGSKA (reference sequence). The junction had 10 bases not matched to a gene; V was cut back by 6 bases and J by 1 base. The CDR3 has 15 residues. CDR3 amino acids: CSAIPGQVAQETQYF. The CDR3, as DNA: TGCAGTGCAATCCCGGGACAGGTCGCCCAAGAGACCCAGTACTTC.

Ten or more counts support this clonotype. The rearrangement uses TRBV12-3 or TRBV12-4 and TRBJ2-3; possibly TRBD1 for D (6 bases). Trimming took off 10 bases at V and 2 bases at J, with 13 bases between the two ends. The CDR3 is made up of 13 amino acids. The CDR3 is CATRTVSTDTQYF. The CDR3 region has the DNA TGTGCCACCAGGACAGTATCCACAGATACGCAGTATTTT.

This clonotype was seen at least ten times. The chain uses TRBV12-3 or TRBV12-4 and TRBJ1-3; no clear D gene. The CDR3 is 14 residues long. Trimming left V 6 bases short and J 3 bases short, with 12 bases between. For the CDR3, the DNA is TGTGCCAGCAGCTCCGGTCGTGGTGGAAACACCATATATTTT. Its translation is CASSSGRGGNTIYF.

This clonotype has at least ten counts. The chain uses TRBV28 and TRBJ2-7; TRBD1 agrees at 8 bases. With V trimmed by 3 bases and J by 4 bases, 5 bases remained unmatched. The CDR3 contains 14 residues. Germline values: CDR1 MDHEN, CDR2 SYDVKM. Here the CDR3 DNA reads TGTGCCAGCAGTTTGAAGGACAGGGAGTACGAGCAGTACTTC. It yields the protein CASSLKDREYEQYF.

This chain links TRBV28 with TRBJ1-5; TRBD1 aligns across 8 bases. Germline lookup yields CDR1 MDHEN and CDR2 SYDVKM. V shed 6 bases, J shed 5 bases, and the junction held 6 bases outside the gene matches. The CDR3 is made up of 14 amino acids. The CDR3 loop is CASRGQQGDQPQHF. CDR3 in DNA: TGTGCCAGCAGGGGTCAACAGGGGGATCAGCCCCAGCATTTT. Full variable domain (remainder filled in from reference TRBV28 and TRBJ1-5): DVKVTQSSRYLVKRTGEKVFLECVQDMDHENMFWYRQDPGLGLRLIYFSYDVKMKEKGDIPEGYSVSREKKERFSLILESASTNQTSMYLCASRGQQGDQPQHFGDGTRLSIL.

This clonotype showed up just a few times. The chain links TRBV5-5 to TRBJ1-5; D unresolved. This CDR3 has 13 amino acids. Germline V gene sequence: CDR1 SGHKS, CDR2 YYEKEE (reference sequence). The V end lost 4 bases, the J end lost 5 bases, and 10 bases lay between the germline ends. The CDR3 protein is CASSTDGDQPQHF. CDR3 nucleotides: TGTGCCAGCAGCACCGACGGGGATCAGCCCCAGCATTTT.

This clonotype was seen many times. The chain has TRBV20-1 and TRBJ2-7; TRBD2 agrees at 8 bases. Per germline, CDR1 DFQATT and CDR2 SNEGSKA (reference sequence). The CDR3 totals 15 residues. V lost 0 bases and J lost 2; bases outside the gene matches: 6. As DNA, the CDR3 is TGCAGTGCTAGAGAGGAATTAGCGGGAACCTACGAGCAGTACTTC. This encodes CSAREELAGTYEQYF.

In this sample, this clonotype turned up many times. CDR3 in DNA: TGTGCCAGCAGCTCGACCGGGACTGGGGCGCTTCATGAGCAGTTCTTC. It yields the protein CASSSTGTGALHEQFF. This chain connects TRBV7-8 to TRBJ2-1; the D gene is possibly TRBD2 (6 bases). This CDR3 has 16 residues. From germline, CDR1 is SGHVS and CDR2 FQNEAQ. The germline V and J ends were trimmed by 4 bases and 8 bases, with 21 bases remaining between them.

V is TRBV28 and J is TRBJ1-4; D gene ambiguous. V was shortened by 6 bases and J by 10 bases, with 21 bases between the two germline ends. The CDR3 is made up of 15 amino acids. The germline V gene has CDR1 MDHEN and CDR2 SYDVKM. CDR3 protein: CASSLPGSGNLKLFF. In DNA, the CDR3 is TGTGCCAGCAGCTTACCGGGATCCGGGAACTTAAAACTGTTTTTT.

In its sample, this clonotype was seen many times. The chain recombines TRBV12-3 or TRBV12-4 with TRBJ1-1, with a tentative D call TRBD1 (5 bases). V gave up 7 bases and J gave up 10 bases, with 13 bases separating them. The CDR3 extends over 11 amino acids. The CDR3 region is CASTQGLVAFF. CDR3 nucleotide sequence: TGTGCCAGCACCCAGGGATTGGTAGCTTTCTTT.

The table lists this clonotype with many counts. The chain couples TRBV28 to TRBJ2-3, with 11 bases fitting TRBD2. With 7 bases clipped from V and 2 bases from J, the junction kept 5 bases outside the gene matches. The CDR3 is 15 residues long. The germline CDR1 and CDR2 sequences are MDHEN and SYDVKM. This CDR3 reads CASTHSGRDTDTQYF. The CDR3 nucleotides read TGTGCCAGCACCCATAGCGGGAGGGACACAGATACGCAGTATTTT.

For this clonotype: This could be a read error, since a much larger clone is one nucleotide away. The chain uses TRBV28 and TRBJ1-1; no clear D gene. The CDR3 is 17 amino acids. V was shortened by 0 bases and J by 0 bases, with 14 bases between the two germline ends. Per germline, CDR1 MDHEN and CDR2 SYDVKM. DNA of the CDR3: TGTGCCAGCAGTTTATGGGGGATCCTAAAAATGAACACTGAAGCTTTCTTT. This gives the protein CASSLWGILKMNTEAFF.

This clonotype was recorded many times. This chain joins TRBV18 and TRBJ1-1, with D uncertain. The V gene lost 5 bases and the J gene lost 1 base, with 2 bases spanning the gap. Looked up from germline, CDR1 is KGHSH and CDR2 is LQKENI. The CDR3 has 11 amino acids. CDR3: CASSGNTEAFF. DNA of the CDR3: TGTGCCAGCTCAGGGAACACTGAAGCTTTCTTT.

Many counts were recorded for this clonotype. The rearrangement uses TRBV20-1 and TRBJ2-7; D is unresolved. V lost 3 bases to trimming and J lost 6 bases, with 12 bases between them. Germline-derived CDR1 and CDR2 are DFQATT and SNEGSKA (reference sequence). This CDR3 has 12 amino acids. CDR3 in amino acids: CSASLVAPEQYF. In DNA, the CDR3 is TGCAGTGCTAGTTTGGTAGCTCCCGAGCAGTACTTC.

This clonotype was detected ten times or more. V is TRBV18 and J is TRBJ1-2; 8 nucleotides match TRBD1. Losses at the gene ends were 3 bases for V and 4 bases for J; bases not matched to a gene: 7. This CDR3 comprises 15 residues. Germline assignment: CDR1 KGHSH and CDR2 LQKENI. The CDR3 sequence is CASSPRTGKPYGYTF. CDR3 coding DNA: TGTGCCAGCTCACCTCGGACAGGGAAGCCCTATGGCTACACCTTC.

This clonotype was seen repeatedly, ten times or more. The CDR3 is CSARTSGGAGEQYF. In nucleotides, the CDR3 is TGCAGTGCTAGGACTAGCGGGGGGGCGGGGGAGCAGTACTTC. The gene calls are TRBV20-1 and TRBJ2-7, with 14 bases that match TRBD2. The CDR3 runs 14 residues. The J segment lost 7 bases and the V segment lost 3 bases, leaving 5 bases of the junction unmatched. Per the germline V gene, CDR1 is DFQATT and CDR2 is SNEGSKA (reference sequence).

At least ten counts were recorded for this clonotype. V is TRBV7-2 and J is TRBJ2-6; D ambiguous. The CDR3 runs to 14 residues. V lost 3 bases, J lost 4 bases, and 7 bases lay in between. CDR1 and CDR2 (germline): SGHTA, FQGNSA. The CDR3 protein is CASSFFPGANVLTF. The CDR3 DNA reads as TGTGCCAGCAGCTTTTTCCCGGGGGCCAACGTCCTGACTTTC.

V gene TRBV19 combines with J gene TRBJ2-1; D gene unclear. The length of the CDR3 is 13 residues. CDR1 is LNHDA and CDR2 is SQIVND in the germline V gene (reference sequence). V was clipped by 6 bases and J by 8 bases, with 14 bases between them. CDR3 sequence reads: CASSFVLVDEQFF. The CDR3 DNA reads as TGTGCCAGTAGCTTTGTTTTGGTGGATGAGCAGTTCTTC.

CDR3 in amino acids: CASSRGQGYEQYF. In DNA form, the CDR3 reads TGTGCCAGCAGCCGAGGACAGGGCTACGAGCAGTACTTC. The gene calls are TRBV3-1 and TRBJ2-7; 8 bases align to TRBD1. The CDR3 loop spans 13 amino acids. The V gene's germline CDR1 is LGHDT and CDR2 YNNKEL (reference sequence). Germline trimming cut 4 bases from V and 3 bases from J; bases unmatched to any gene: 2.